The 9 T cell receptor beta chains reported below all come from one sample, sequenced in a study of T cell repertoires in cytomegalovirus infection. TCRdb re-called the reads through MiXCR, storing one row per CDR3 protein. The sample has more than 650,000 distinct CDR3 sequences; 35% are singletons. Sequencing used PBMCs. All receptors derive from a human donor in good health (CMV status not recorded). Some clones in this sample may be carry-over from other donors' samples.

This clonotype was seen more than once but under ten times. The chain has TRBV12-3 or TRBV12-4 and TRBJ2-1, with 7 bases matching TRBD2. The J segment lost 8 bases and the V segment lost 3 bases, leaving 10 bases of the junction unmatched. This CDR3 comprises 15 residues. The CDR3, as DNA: TGTGCCAGCAGTTTTGGAGCGGGGCCGGGCGATGAGCAGTTCTTC. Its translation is CASSFGAGPGDEQFF.

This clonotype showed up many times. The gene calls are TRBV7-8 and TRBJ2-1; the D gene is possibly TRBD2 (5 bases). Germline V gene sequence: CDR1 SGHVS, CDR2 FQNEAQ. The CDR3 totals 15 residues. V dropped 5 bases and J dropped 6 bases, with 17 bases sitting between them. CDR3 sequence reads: CASSPFSGSVNEQFF. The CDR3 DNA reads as TGTGCCAGCAGCCCCTTCTCGGGGAGCGTCAATGAGCAGTTCTTC.

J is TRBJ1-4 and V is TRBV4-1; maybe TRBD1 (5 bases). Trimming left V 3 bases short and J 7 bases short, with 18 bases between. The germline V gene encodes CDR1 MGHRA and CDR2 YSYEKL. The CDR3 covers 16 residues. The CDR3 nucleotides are TGCGCCAGCAGCCAGATAACGGGGCAGGGCCGTGAAAAACTGTTTTTT. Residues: CASSQITGQGREKLFF.

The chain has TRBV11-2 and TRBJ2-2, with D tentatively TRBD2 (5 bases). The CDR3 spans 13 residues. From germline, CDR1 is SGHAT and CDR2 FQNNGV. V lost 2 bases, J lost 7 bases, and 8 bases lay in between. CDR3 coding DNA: TGTGCCAGCAGCTTACAGGAGGTCGGGGAGCTGTTTTTT. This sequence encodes CASSLQEVGELFF. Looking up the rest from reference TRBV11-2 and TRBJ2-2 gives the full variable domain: EAGVAQSPRYKIIEKRQSVAFWCNPISGHATLYWYQQILGQGPKLLIQFQNNGVVDDSQLPKDRFSAERLKGVDSTLKIQPAKLEDSAVYLCASSLQEVGELFFGEGSRLTVL.

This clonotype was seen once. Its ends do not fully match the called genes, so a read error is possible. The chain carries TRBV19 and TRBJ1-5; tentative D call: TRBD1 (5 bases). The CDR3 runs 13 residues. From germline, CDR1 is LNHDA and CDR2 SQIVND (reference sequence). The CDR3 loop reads CASSIQGNQPQPF. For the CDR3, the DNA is TGTGCCAGTAGTATACAGGGCAATCAGCCCCAGCCTTTT.

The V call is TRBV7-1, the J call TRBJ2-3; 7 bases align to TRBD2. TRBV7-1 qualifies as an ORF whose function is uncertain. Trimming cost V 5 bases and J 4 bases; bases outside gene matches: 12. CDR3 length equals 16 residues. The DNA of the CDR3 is TGTGCCAGCAGCAAGCCAACGGGGGGAGCATCAGATACGCAGTATTTT. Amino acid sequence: CASSKPTGGASDTQYF.

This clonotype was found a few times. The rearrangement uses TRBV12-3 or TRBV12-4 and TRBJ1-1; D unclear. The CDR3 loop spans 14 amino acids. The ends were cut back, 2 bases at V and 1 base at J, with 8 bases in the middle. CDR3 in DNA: TGTGCCAGCAGTTTACGGGCTCCGAACACTGAAGCTTTCTTT. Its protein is CASSLRAPNTEAFF.

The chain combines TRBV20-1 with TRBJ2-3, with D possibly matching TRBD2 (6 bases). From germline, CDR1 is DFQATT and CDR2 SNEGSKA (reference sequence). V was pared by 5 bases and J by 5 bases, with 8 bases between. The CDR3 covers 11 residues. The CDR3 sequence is CSAWRGDTQYF. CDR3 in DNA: TGCAGTGCTTGGCGGGGAGATACGCAGTATTTT.

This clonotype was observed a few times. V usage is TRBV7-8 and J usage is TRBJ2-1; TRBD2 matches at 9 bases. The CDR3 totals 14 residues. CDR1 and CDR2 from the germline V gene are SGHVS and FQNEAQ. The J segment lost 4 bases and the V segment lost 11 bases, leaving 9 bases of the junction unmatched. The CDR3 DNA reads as TGTGCCGGAGGAGCGGGGGGAACTTACAATGAGCAGTTCTTC. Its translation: CAGGAGGTYNEQFF.